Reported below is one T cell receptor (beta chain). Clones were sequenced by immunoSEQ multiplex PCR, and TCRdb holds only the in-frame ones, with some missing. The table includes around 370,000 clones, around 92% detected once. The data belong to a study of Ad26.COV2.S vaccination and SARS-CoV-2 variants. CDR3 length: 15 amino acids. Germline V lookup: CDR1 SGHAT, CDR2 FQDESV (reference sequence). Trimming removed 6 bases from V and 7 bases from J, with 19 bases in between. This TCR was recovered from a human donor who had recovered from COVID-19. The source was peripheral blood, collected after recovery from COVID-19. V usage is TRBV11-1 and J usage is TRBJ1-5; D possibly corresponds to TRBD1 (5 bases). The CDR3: CASSRQSPLGQPQHF. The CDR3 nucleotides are TGTGCCAGCAGTCGACAGTCCCCGCTTGGCCAGCCCCAGCATTTT.